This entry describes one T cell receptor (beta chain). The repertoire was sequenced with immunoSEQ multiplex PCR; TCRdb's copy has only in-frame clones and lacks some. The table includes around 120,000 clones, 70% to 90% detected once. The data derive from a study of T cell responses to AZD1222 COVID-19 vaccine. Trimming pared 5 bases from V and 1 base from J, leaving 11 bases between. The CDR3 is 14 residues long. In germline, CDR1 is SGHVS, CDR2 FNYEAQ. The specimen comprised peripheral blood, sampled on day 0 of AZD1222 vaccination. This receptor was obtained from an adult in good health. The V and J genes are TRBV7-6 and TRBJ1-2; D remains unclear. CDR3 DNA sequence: TGTGCCAGCAGCCCAGCTCCGAATAACTATGGCTACACCTTC. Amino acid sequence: CASSPAPNNYGYTF.